The sequence of this T cell receptor (beta chain) was determined in a study of blood T cell repertoires in COVID-19. TCRdb's table, derived via immunoSEQ multiplex PCR, lists solely in-frame clones and lacks some. The table records a few hundred thousand clones, about 88% of them present only once. The source of this sequence is a woman in her forties who had recovered from COVID-19. The sample consisted of PBMCs or T cells enriched from blood (not recorded which).

The CDR3 DNA is TGCGCCAGCAGCCAAGGCTCCTTCCGGGACAGGGGCTTAGGTGGCTACACCTTC. Its protein is CASSQGSFRDRGLGGYTF. V and J are TRBV4-1 and TRBJ1-2, with 10 bases fitting TRBD1. This CDR3 is 18 amino acids long. V dropped 1 base and J dropped 7; count of bases not matched to a gene: 15. Germline assignment: CDR1 MGHRA and CDR2 YSYEKL.